This TCR beta chain was sequenced during a study of CD8 T cells in ankylosing spondylitis. TCRdb reprocessed the 5' RACE reads via MiXCR and lists one record per CDR3 protein. The table records around 340,000 distinct CDR3 sequences, about 15% of them present only once. CDR3 length: 15 residues. In germline, CDR1 is SQVTM, CDR2 ANQGSEA. V was clipped by 4 bases and J by 0 bases; unmatched bases: 8. The TCR originated in a male donor with ankylosing spondylitis or in good health (not recorded which). The chain joins TRBV29-1 to TRBJ2-5; 7 bases map to TRBD2. The specimen was blood, either unsorted or a sorted T cell fraction (not recorded which). CDR3 DNA sequence: TGCAGCGTTGTAAGCGGGGATCCCAACCAAGAGACCCAGTACTTC. Residues: CSVVSGDPNQETQYF.